Shown below are 19 T cell receptor beta chains from a single sample sequenced in a study of blood T cell repertoires in COVID-19. Measured with immunoSEQ multiplex PCR; TCRdb has only the in-frame clones, and not every one. Among some 140,000 clones listed, about 76% were seen once. Sequenced material: peripheral blood. The receptor source for this set is an elderly man with acute or convalescent COVID-19.

Comment on this clone: Additional DNA sequences in this sample encode the identical CDR3. This sequence joins TRBV6-6 and TRBJ2-3; 9 bases fit TRBD2. From germline, CDR1 is MNHNY and CDR2 SVGAGI (reference sequence). The trim removed 9 bases at V and 3 bases at J, leaving 7 bases unmatched. The length of the CDR3 is 14 residues. The CDR3 DNA reads as TGTGCCAGTTCGGGCGGGGGGGCAACAGATACGCAGTATTTT. Translating it yields CASSGGGATDTQYF.

This chain links TRBV28 with TRBJ2-1, with 10 bases that match TRBD2. In germline, CDR1 is MDHEN, CDR2 SYDVKM. This CDR3 spans 16 amino acids. J lost 8 bases, V lost 6 bases, and 13 bases had no gene match. The CDR3 nucleotides are TGTGCCAGCAGGACTCGGAAGCGGGGGGGGATCGATGAGCAGTTCTTC. This translates into CASRTRKRGGIDEQFF. The full variable domain, rest sourced from reference TRBV28 and TRBJ2-1, is DVKVTQSSRYLVKRTGEKVFLECVQDMDHENMFWYRQDPGLGLRLIYFSYDVKMKEKGDIPEGYSVSREKKERFSLILESASTNQTSMYLCASRTRKRGGIDEQFFGPGTRLTVL.

The genes are TRBV28 and TRBJ2-2; D is uncertain. Germline CDR1 reads MDHEN; CDR2 reads SYDVKM. Trimming left V 2 bases short and J 8 bases short, with 12 bases between. The CDR3 covers 14 residues. The CDR3 nucleotides are TGTGCCAGCAGTTTAATAAACTTGGTTGGGGAGCTGTTTTTT. Translating it yields CASSLINLVGELFF.

The rearrangement links TRBV19 to TRBJ2-7; weak D call: TRBD1 (6 bases). This CDR3 has 14 residues. Germline CDR1 reads LNHDA; CDR2 reads SQIVND (reference sequence). Between the trimmed V and J ends, which lost 4 bases and 4 bases, there was a span of 14 bases. The chain's CDR3 is CASSRAGEGYEQYF. The CDR3 DNA reads as TGTGCCAGTAGTAGGGCAGGGGAAGGGTACGAGCAGTACTTC.

The chain has TRBV5-4 and TRBJ1-4, with a weak D call TRBD1 (6 bases). CDR1 and CDR2 from the germline V gene are SGHNT and YYREEE (reference sequence). The CDR3 loop spans 16 amino acids. Trimming stripped 3 bases from V and 0 bases from J, with 12 bases between. The CDR3: CASSSRQAATNEKLFF. The CDR3 coding sequence is TGTGCCAGCAGCTCCCGACAGGCTGCAACTAATGAAAAACTGTTTTTT.

The chain recombines TRBV11-2 with TRBJ2-3; 8 nucleotides match TRBD2. This CDR3 has 15 residues. The J segment lost 6 bases and the V segment lost 5 bases, leaving 10 bases of the junction unmatched. CDR1 and CDR2 (germline): SGHAT, FQNNGV. The CDR3 loop reads CASSPLRGGADTQYF. CDR3 DNA sequence: TGTGCCAGCAGCCCACTTCGGGGGGGAGCCGATACGCAGTATTTT. Supplemented by reference TRBV11-2 and TRBJ2-3, the full variable domain reads EAGVAQSPRYKIIEKRQSVAFWCNPISGHATLYWYQQILGQGPKLLIQFQNNGVVDDSQLPKDRFSAERLKGVDSTLKIQPAKLEDSAVYLCASSPLRGGADTQYFGPGTRLTVL.

The chain recombines TRBV2 with TRBJ2-7; 9 nucleotides match TRBD2. This CDR3 is 14 amino acids long. V was clipped by 7 bases and J by 0 bases; unmatched bases: 4. Looked up from germline, CDR1 is SNHLY and CDR2 is FYNNEI. The CDR3 sequence: CASNLAGSSYEQYF. In DNA form, the CDR3 reads TGTGCCAGCAATCTAGCGGGGTCCTCCTACGAGCAGTACTTC.

This chain uses TRBV7-2 with TRBJ1-2; no definite D call. The germline CDR1 and CDR2 sequences are SGHTA and FQGNSA. The CDR3 spans 13 residues. The V and J ends lost 3 bases and 3 bases respectively, with 8 bases between them. The CDR3 nucleotides read TGTGCCAGCAGCTTTACCAGCGACTATGGCTACACCTTC. Translated: CASSFTSDYGYTF.

The DNA of the CDR3 is TGTGCCAGCTCACCAATTAGCGGGGACTCTGGGGCCAACGTCCTGACTTTC. As protein: CASSPISGDSGANVLTF. The V and J genes are TRBV18 and TRBJ2-6; 8 bases align to TRBD2. Germline assignment: CDR1 KGHSH and CDR2 LQKENI. This CDR3 region has 17 residues. V shed 2 bases, J shed 0 bases, and the junction held 3 bases outside the gene matches.

V and J are TRBV28 and TRBJ1-2; D is perhaps TRBD1 (5 bases). Germline loops: CDR1 MDHEN, CDR2 SYDVKM. The germline V and J ends were trimmed by 2 bases and 7 bases, with 8 bases remaining between them. This CDR3 is 12 amino acids long. The CDR3 region has the DNA TGTGCCAGCAGTTTAAAGGGGTTTGGCTACACCTTC. Its translation: CASSLKGFGYTF.

The chain couples TRBV7-6 to TRBJ1-4; D call uncertain. The CDR3 runs to 15 residues. The ends were cut back, 5 bases at V and 4 bases at J, with 14 bases in the middle. The germline gives CDR1 SGHVS, CDR2 FNYEAQ. The CDR3, as DNA: TGTGCCAGCAGCACCCTGGTAGGGAGTAATGAAAAACTGTTTTTT. Its translation is CASSTLVGSNEKLFF.

This rearrangement joins TRBV6-5 to TRBJ1-1, with D possibly TRBD1 on 6 matching bases. Trimming took 0 bases from V and 1 from J, leaving 9 bases between them. Germline lookup yields CDR1 MNHEY and CDR2 SVGAGI. CDR3 length: 15 residues. The CDR3 sequence is CASSYSVGGNTEAFF. The CDR3, as DNA: TGTGCCAGCAGTTACTCGGTAGGGGGGAACACTGAAGCTTTCTTT.

The chain couples TRBV19 to TRBJ2-7, with D possibly matching TRBD2 (6 bases). The CDR3 totals 15 residues. Trimming cost V 4 bases and J 0 bases, with 13 bases left between them. Germline V gene lookup returns CDR1 LNHDA and CDR2 SQIVND (reference sequence). CDR3 sequence: CASSTGTWSSYEQYF. The CDR3 nucleotides read TGTGCCAGTAGTACCGGGACTTGGAGCTCCTACGAGCAGTACTTC.

This chain uses TRBV5-8 with TRBJ2-1; D is unclear. V was shortened by 2 bases and J by 10 bases, with 10 bases between the two germline ends. The germline CDR1 and CDR2 sequences are SGHTS and YDEGEE. The CDR3 is 12 residues long. In DNA form, the CDR3 reads TGTGCCAGCAGCTTTTTGAGAGAGGAGCAGTTCTTC. Translation gives CASSFLREEQFF.

This clone was found once. The chain carries TRBV6-1 and TRBJ1-2, with D uncertain. V shed 1 base and J shed 5 bases, with 14 bases lying between them. The CDR3 length is 15 residues. Germline V gene data show CDR1 as MNHNS and CDR2 as SASEGT. The CDR3, as DNA: TGTGCCAGCAGTGAAGGCTGGGCTGTGGGTTATGGCTACACCTTC. Residues: CASSEGWAVGYGYTF.

The chain employs TRBV19 and TRBJ1-1; unclear D gene. Trimming took off 3 bases at V and 1 base at J, with 9 bases between the two ends. This CDR3 is built from 14 residues. The V gene's germline CDR1 is LNHDA and CDR2 SQIVND (reference sequence). CDR3 loop: CASSIPIPNTEAFF. CDR3 in DNA: TGTGCCAGTAGTATTCCCATCCCGAACACTGAAGCTTTCTTT.

The V and J genes are TRBV4-1 and TRBJ1-3, with D perhaps matching TRBD1 (6 bases). Germline V gives CDR1 MGHRA, CDR2 YSYEKL. The CDR3 sequence is 16 residues long. V was shortened by 4 bases and J by 8 bases, with 21 bases between the two germline ends. The CDR3 here is CASSRPTAGVRDTIYF. The CDR3 nucleotides are TGCGCCAGCAGCCGCCCCACGGCAGGGGTGAGGGACACCATATATTTT.

V is TRBV21-1 and J is TRBJ1-4; the D segment call TRBD1 is taken from the table without a DNA check. TRBV21-1 has pseudogene status. The CDR3 loop spans 13 amino acids. The CDR3 is CASSHQGREKLFF. In DNA form, the CDR3 reads TGTGCCAGCAGTCACCAGGGTCGTGAAAAACTGTTTTTT.

This clone was counted only a few times. The chain has TRBV28 and TRBJ1-3; D is ambiguous. Trimming stripped 4 bases from V and 5 bases from J, with 6 bases between. The germline CDR1 and CDR2 sequences are MDHEN and SYDVKM. The CDR3 consists of 12 residues. The DNA of the CDR3 is TGTGCCAGCAGTTCCGGGAGAAACACCATATATTTT. It is translated as CASSSGRNTIYF.